This record concerns one T cell receptor (beta chain) sequence. The data were taken from a study of patients and donors after allogeneic stem cell transplantation. Using its own MiXCR run on the RT-PCR reads, TCRdb lists one record per CDR3 protein. The sample has over 350,000 distinct CDR3 sequences; about a sixth are singletons. Germline loops: CDR1 SGHRS, CDR2 YFSETQ. V was cut by 0 bases and J by 2 bases, with 10 bases left in between. The CDR3 runs 15 residues. The sequence came from a human donor who was either an allogeneic HSCT recipient or a stem cell or donor lymphocyte infusion donor (not recorded which). It is not recorded whose cells these are; they may come from a transplant donor. The material sequenced was blood, either unsorted or a sorted T cell fraction (not recorded which). The chain is built from TRBV5-1 and TRBJ2-3; tentatively, D is TRBD1 (5 bases). The DNA of the CDR3 is TGCGCCAGCAGCTTGGTGGGGCCCTTCACAGATACGCAGTATTTT. Translation gives CASSLVGPFTDTQYF.